This TCR beta chain was found in a study of T-cell reconstitution after alpha-beta-depleted transplantation in children (TCRdb year 2016). Regarding the research as a whole: Using TCR repertoire profiling, the study quantitatively followed how T-cell immune reconstitution unfolded in children after TCRalphabeta/CD19-depleted allogeneic hematopoietic cell transplantation. The investigation overall reported the following: Over the following months the frequencies of hyperexpanded clones went down, and after one year T-cell counts and TCRbeta diversity were mostly credited to newly produced T cells. The high TCRbeta diversity at day 60 in some patients was ascribed to recipient T cells and intrathymic progenitors that had survived conditioning. The apparently early recovery of alphabetaT-cell counts about two months after transplant reportedly depended on only several hundred rapidly expanded clones that came from non-depleted graft cells.

The library was obtained by PCR. Instrument used: Illumina HiSeq 2500. TCR libraries were prepared with molecular barcoding, using unique molecular identifiers to normalize TCRbeta repertoire quantification. The raw public data were reprocessed by TCRdb itself: fastp quality trimming at Q25, MiXCR clonotype calling, in-frame beta chains only. Identical CDR3 protein sequences are pooled into one entry, listed with their most common genes and DNA. The sample has more than 200,000 distinct CDR3 sequences on record, about 23% of them singletons. Together, the top ten hold roughly 2.7% of the sample. The treatment or condition label here, explained by the study, means: allogeneic hematopoietic cell transplantation with graft depleted of TCRalphabeta T cells and CD19 B cells. Transplant recipients were children who received TCRalphabeta/CD19-depleted allogeneic hematopoietic cell grafts. At least ten counts were recorded for this clonotype. There is no known antigen for this receptor. Base quality data are lacking; no much larger clone is found one base away.

This clonotype was sampled from a girl aged 2-10 years with Fanconi anemia, due to receive a stem cell transplant. Sequencing used PBMCs, obtained before TCRalphabeta/CD19-depleted stem cell transplant.

The CDR3 region: CASSRGPQETQYF. The DNA sequence is TGTGCCAGCAGTAGGGGACCTCAAGAGACCCAGTACTTC. The chain uses TRBV12-3 or TRBV12-4 and TRBJ2-5; the D gene is tentatively TRBD1 or TRBD2, each matching 5 bases. V is cut by 5 bases and J by 2 bases, and the space between the germline ends is 9 bases. CDR3 length: 13 amino acids, cysteine to phenylalanine. Only CDR3 DNA is held: 39 bases, read in frame from base 1.